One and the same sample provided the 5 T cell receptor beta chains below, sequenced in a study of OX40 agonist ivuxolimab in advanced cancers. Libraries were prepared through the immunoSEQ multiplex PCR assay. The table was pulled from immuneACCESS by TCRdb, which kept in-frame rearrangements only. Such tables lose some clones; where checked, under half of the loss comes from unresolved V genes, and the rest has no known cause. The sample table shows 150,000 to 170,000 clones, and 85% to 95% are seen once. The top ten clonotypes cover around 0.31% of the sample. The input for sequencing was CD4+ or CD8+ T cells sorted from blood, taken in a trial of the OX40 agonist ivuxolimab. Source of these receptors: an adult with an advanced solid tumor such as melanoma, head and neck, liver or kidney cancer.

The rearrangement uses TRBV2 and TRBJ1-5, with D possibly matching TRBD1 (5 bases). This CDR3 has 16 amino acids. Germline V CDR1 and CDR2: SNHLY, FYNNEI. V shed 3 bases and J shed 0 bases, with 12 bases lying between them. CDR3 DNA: TGTGCCAGCAGTGAGACGGGGGGGTATAGCAATCAGCCCCAGCATTTT. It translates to CASSETGGYSNQPQHF.

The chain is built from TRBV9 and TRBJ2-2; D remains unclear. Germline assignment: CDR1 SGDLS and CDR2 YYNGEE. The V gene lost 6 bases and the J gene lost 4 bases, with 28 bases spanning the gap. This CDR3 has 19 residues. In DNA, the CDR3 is TGTGCCAGCACCACCTCAAACCCCCTACTTCCCAAGGCCACCGGGGAGCTGTTTTTT. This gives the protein CASTTSNPLLPKATGELFF.

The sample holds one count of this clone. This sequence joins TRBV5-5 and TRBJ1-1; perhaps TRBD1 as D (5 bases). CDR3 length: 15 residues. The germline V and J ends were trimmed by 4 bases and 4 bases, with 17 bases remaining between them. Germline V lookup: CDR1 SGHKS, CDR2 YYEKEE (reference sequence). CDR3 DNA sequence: TGTGCCAGCAGCGAAGGACAAGCTGATGGCACTGAAGCTTTCTTT. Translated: CASSEGQADGTEAFF.

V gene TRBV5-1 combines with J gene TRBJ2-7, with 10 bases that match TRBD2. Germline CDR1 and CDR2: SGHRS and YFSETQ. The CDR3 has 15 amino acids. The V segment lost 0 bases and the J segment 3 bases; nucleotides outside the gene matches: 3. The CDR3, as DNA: TGCGCCAGCAGCTTGGAGCCTAGCGGGAGCTACGAGCAGTACTTC. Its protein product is CASSLEPSGSYEQYF.

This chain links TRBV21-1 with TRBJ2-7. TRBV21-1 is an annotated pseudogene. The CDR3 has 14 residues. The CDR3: CASSKGTELYEQYF. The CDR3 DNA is TGTGCCAGCAGCAAGGGGACGGAACTCTACGAGCAGTACTTC.